The 8 T cell receptor beta chains given below trace back to one sample, sequenced in a study of T cells expressing NK-cell markers. TCRdb re-called the 5' RACE reads and catalogs CDR3 proteins one per entry, DNA excluded. Here the sample table reports about 460,000 distinct CDR3 sequences. The sample comprised blood T cells: a sorted CD56 or NKG2C T cell subset, CD4+ or CD8+ T cells, or bulk PBMC T cells (not recorded which). All receptors come from a woman aged 45 to 65 in good health.

The chain recombines TRBV29-1 with TRBJ2-1; the D gene TCRdb calls, TRBD1, cannot be checked with no DNA. CDR1 SQVTM and CDR2 ANQGSEA come from the germline V gene. The CDR3 consists of 13 residues. CDR3 amino acids: CSVGNRGLDEQFF.

This rearrangement joins TRBV5-1 to TRBJ2-3. The CDR3 length is 13 residues. CDR1 and CDR2 (germline): SGHRS, YFSETQ. CDR3: CASSAGPDGTQYF.

V gene TRBV5-1 combines with J gene TRBJ2-5; no DNA is available, so the TRBD1 call from TCRdb remains unchecked. The CDR3 is 14 residues long. The germline V gene encodes CDR1 SGHRS and CDR2 YFSETQ. Here the CDR3 reads CASSFGQGATTQYF. Filled out from reference TRBV5-1 and TRBJ2-5, the complete variable domain reads KAGVTQTPRYLIKTRGQQVTLSCSPISGHRSVSWYQQTPGQGLQFLFEYFSETQRNKGNFPGRFSGRQFSNSRSEMNVSTLELGDSALYLCASSFGQGATTQYFGPGTRLLVL.

The rearrangement links TRBV10-3 to TRBJ2-1; TCRdb reports TRBD2, a call that lacks DNA to check it against. Germline V lookup: CDR1 ENHRY, CDR2 SYGVKD. The length of the CDR3 is 16 residues. CDR3: CAISGRASGSYNEQFF.

The V call is TRBV28, the J call TRBJ2-7; TCRdb returns TRBD2, unconfirmable since there is no DNA. This CDR3 spans 16 amino acids. Germline lookup yields CDR1 MDHEN and CDR2 SYDVKM. CDR3 amino acids: CASSPGLAGGRYEQYF.

The genes are TRBV5-6 and TRBJ1-3; TCRdb proposes TRBD1, but this gene call is untestable without DNA. The CDR3 is 15 residues long. Germline CDR1 is SGHDT and CDR2 is YYEEEE. CDR3 protein: CASSAGDDSGNTIYF.

The chain joins TRBV5-1 to TRBJ2-1. The CDR3 has 16 residues. CDR1 is SGHRS, CDR2 YFSETQ, per germline. The CDR3 here is CASSAQTGSSYNEQFF.

The CDR3 here is CASSQGWVREKLFF. The chain uses TRBV14 and TRBJ1-4. This CDR3 has 14 residues. Per germline, CDR1 SGHDN and CDR2 FVKESK.